One and the same sample provided the 31 T cell receptor beta chains below, sequenced in a study of human T cells and chemical hapten exposure. One entry per CDR3 protein, called by TCRdb with MiXCR from the RACE reads. This table has approximately 400,000 distinct CDR3 sequences, 4.8% appearing once. Time point in this sample: patch test 1, 2 weeks after DPC sensitization. The treatment here: therapeutic diphenylcyclopropenone sensitization with weekly scalp DPC. The input for sequencing was whole blood, taken in connection with sensitization to the hapten diphenylcyclopropenone (DPC). The receptors originated from a woman between 50 and 59 years old with alopecia areata. Some clones in this sample may be carry-over from other donors' samples.

This clonotype was recorded at least ten times. The J gene is TRBJ2-2, the V gene TRBV6-1; TRBD1 might be the D (6 bases). CDR1 MNHNS and CDR2 SASEGT come from the germline V gene. Trimming pared 8 bases from V and 0 bases from J, leaving 10 bases between. The CDR3 totals 14 residues. As DNA, the CDR3 is TGTGCCAGCTGGGGGACAACGAACACCGGGGAGCTGTTTTTT. It yields the protein CASWGTTNTGELFF.

Concerning this clonotype itself: It may be a read error: a sequence one base away is much more abundant. The CDR3 is CANSDSLRTEAFF. For the CDR3, the DNA is TGTGCCAACAGTGATTCGCTGAGAACTGAAGCTTTCTTT. The chain has TRBV24-1 and TRBJ1-1; D not certain. The V gene's germline CDR1 is KGHDR and CDR2 SFDVKD. This CDR3 has 13 residues.

The table lists this clonotype with a few counts. The chain has TRBV28 and TRBJ2-7; 7 bases fit TRBD2. Germline assignment: CDR1 MDHEN and CDR2 SYDVKM. The CDR3 length is 16 residues. V dropped 5 bases and J dropped 9; count of bases not matched to a gene: 19. This chain's CDR3 is CASSPSIVLWGEGQYF. CDR3 nucleotides: TGTGCCAGCAGTCCCAGCATCGTGTTGTGGGGGGAGGGGCAGTACTTC. Full variable domain (rest looked up from reference TRBV28 and TRBJ2-7): DVKVTQSSRYLVKRTGEKVFLECVQDMDHENMFWYRQDPGLGLRLIYFSYDVKMKEKGDIPEGYSVSREKKERFSLILESASTNQTSMYLCASSPSIVLWGEGQYFGPGTRLTVT.

To note about this clonotype: With a much larger clone just one base away, this may be a read error. The CDR3 coding sequence is TGTGCCAGCAGCCTCCACCGCGTTCCCTACGAGCAGTACTTC. It is translated as CASSLHRVPYEQYF. The chain has TRBV28 and TRBJ2-7; unclear D gene. Germline CDR1 MDHEN, CDR2 SYDVKM. The length of the CDR3 is 14 residues. With 6 bases removed from V and 2 bases from J, the gap between germline ends came to 14 bases.

This clonotype came up many times. This CDR3 is CASSPFGTSGYEQYF. In DNA form, the CDR3 reads TGCGCCAGCAGCCCCTTCGGTACTAGCGGCTACGAGCAGTACTTC. The V call is TRBV5-1, the J call TRBJ2-7, with 8 nucleotides matching TRBD2. Germline CDR1 reads SGHRS; CDR2 reads YFSETQ. The CDR3 sequence is 15 residues long. V was pared by 4 bases and J by 3 bases, with 9 bases of the junction left unmatched.

This clonotype appeared a few times. The CDR3 DNA is TGTGCCAGCAGCCCGGCAATATGGGGGCCGGGACTAGACTACAATGAGCAGTTCTTC. This sequence encodes CASSPAIWGPGLDYNEQFF. The chain carries TRBV14 and TRBJ2-1; 8 bases map to TRBD2. The V gene's germline CDR1 is SGHDN and CDR2 FVKESK. The CDR3 is made up of 19 amino acids. Trimming took 4 bases from V and 3 from J; bases not matched to a gene: 17.

This clonotype came up a few times. The chain carries TRBV10-1 and TRBJ2-5; the D gene is possibly TRBD2 (6 bases). This CDR3 has 16 residues. Germline V gene lookup returns CDR1 WNHNN and CDR2 SYGVQD (reference sequence). V lost 3 bases and J 4 bases, leaving 18 bases between the germline ends. The CDR3 spells CASSEGSGRLTETQYF. For the CDR3, the DNA is TGCGCCAGCAGTGAAGGATCGGGGAGGTTAACAGAGACCCAGTACTTC.

There are a few counts of this clonotype. The chain couples TRBV27 to TRBJ1-5; no firm D call. This CDR3 comprises 13 residues. Trimming took 5 bases from V and 3 from J, leaving 8 bases between them. The V gene's germline CDR1 is MNHEY and CDR2 SMNVEV (reference sequence). CDR3 amino acids: CASSPKDNQPQHF. DNA of the CDR3: TGTGCCAGCAGTCCCAAAGACAATCAGCCCCAGCATTTT.

This clonotype was observed a few times. CDR3 sequence: CASSPGNLKDYEQYF. The CDR3 nucleotides are TGTGCCAGCAGCCCCGGAAACCTCAAGGATTACGAGCAGTACTTC. The chain carries TRBV21-1 and TRBJ2-7; the table names TRBD1, a call not compared with the DNA. TRBV21-1 is reported as a pseudogene. The CDR3 runs to 15 residues.

This clonotype appeared many times. The CDR3 DNA reads as TGTGCCAGCAGCGTCTTAGCTGGGGGAAGCTCCTACAATGAGCAGTTCTTC. This encodes CASSVLAGGSSYNEQFF. V usage is TRBV7-9 and J usage is TRBJ2-1; either TRBD1 or TRBD2 may supply D (5 bases each). CDR3 length: 17 amino acids. The germline CDR1 and CDR2 sequences are SEHNR and FQNEAQ (reference sequence). The V gene lost 5 bases and the J gene lost 0 bases, with 17 bases spanning the gap.

This clonotype turned up a few times. The genes are TRBV5-5 and TRBJ1-6; D unclear. The length of the CDR3 is 14 residues. From germline, CDR1 is SGHKS and CDR2 YYEKEE (reference sequence). The V end was cut by 0 bases, the J end by 9 bases, with 10 bases between. The CDR3 is CASSLVQWSSPLHF. CDR3 sequence (DNA): TGTGCCAGCAGCTTGGTCCAGTGGAGTTCACCCCTCCACTTT.

The chain has TRBV14 and TRBJ2-3; no firm D call. V was shortened by 3 bases and J by 6 bases, with 10 bases between the two germline ends. There are 13 residues in the CDR3. In germline, CDR1 is SGHDN, CDR2 FVKESK. The CDR3 is CASSHPGPDTQYF. The CDR3 nucleotides are TGTGCCAGCAGCCACCCAGGACCCGATACGCAGTATTTT.

V usage is TRBV3-1 and J usage is TRBJ2-1; TRBD1 matches at 8 bases. V was clipped by 0 bases and J by 1 base; unmatched bases: 5. Germline V gene lookup returns CDR1 LGHDT and CDR2 YNNKEL (reference sequence). This CDR3 has 17 residues. Here the CDR3 reads CASSQDSGGWSYNEQFF. The CDR3 DNA reads as TGTGCCAGCAGCCAAGATTCAGGGGGCTGGTCCTACAATGAGCAGTTCTTC.

The rearrangement links TRBV12-3 or TRBV12-4 to TRBJ2-3, with D perhaps matching TRBD1 (5 bases). V lost 6 bases, J lost 3 bases, and 13 bases lay in between. The CDR3 runs 14 residues. The CDR3 sequence: CASRFYRSTDTQYF. As DNA, the CDR3 is TGTGCCAGCAGGTTTTACAGGAGTACAGATACGCAGTATTTT.

The chain carries TRBV6-2 or TRBV6-3 and TRBJ1-2; 10 nucleotides match TRBD1. Unmatched junction bases numbered 2, after V lost 7 bases and J lost 3 bases. This CDR3 spans 13 amino acids. Germline V gene sequence: CDR1 MNHEY, CDR2 SVGEGT. CDR3 sequence (DNA): TGTGCCAGCAACGGACAGGGGGACTATGGCTACACCTTC. Translating gives CASNGQGDYGYTF.

This clonotype was recorded a few times. V gene TRBV29-1 combines with J gene TRBJ2-1; 7 positions match TRBD1. Germline V gene lookup returns CDR1 SQVTM and CDR2 ANQGSEA. The CDR3 contains 13 residues. J was trimmed by 4 bases and V by 3 bases; bases with no gene match: 3. In nucleotides, the CDR3 is TGCAGCGTTGAGAGACAGGGTTACAATGAGCAGTTCTTC. This translates into CSVERQGYNEQFF.

This clonotype was counted at least ten times. This sequence joins TRBV15 and TRBJ2-5; D is undetermined. From germline, CDR1 is LNHNV and CDR2 YYDKDF (reference sequence). CDR3 size: 15 residues. V lost 0 bases and J lost 0, with 8 bases in between. CDR3 loop: CATSRDPTHQETQYF. In nucleotides, the CDR3 is TGTGCCACCAGCAGAGATCCGACCCACCAAGAGACCCAGTACTTC. The full variable domain, completed using reference TRBV15 and TRBJ2-5, is DAMVIQNPRYQVTQFGKPVTLSCSQTLNHNVMYWYQQKSSQAPKLLFHYYDKDFNNEADTPDNFQSRRPNTSFCFLDIRSPGLGDTAMYLCATSRDPTHQETQYFGPGTRLLVL.

This clonotype was counted only a few times. The chain couples TRBV29-1 to TRBJ1-1, with 9 positions matching TRBD1. V was clipped by 0 bases and J by 1 base; unmatched bases: 3. Looked up from germline, CDR1 is SQVTM and CDR2 is ANQGSEA. The CDR3 has 15 amino acids. The CDR3 is CSVEEQGQGNTEAFF. The CDR3 DNA reads TGCAGCGTTGAAGAGCAGGGACAGGGGAACACTGAAGCTTTCTTT.

This clonotype occurred a few times. The chain recombines TRBV29-1 with TRBJ2-1; 10 bases agree with TRBD1. Germline-derived CDR1 and CDR2 are SQVTM and ANQGSEA. This CDR3 comprises 12 residues. V gave up 7 bases and J gave up 10 bases; unmatched junction bases: 7. The CDR3 DNA follows: TGCAGCGGGACAGGGGGTATAGAGGAGCAGTTCTTC. Translated, it gives CSGTGGIEEQFF.

This clonotype was picked up a small number of times. The genes are TRBV6-1 and TRBJ2-7, with D perhaps matching TRBD1 or TRBD2 (5 bases each). The CDR3 totals 14 residues. With 6 bases removed from V and 7 bases from J, the gap between germline ends came to 19 bases. Germline CDR1 reads MNHNS; CDR2 reads SASEGT. CDR3: CASRGVSDYGEQYF. The CDR3 region has the DNA TGTGCCAGCAGAGGGGTATCCGACTACGGGGAGCAGTACTTC.

This clonotype was recorded at least ten times. CDR3 DNA sequence: TGTGCCAGCAGCCCATACCAAGAGACCCAGTACTTC. Translating it yields CASSPYQETQYF. The V and J genes are TRBV18 and TRBJ2-5; unclear D gene. Germline CDR1 and CDR2: KGHSH and LQKENI. CDR3 size: 12 residues. Trimming stripped 8 bases from V and 0 bases from J, with 7 bases between.

This clonotype has at least ten counts. V and J are TRBV6-2 or TRBV6-3 and TRBJ2-1; D not certain. V was clipped by 11 bases and J by 5 bases, with 7 bases between them. Germline V gives CDR1 MNHEY, CDR2 SVGEGT. The CDR3 totals 10 residues. The CDR3 spells CAVGDNEQFF. In nucleotides, the CDR3 is TGTGCCGTGGGTGACAATGAGCAGTTCTTC.

This clonotype was recorded at least ten times. The rearrangement joins TRBV12-3 or TRBV12-4 to TRBJ1-3, with D hard to call. The V gene lost 3 bases and the J gene lost 1 base, with 13 bases spanning the gap. The CDR3 spans 16 residues. The DNA for the CDR3 is TGTGCCAGCAGTTTCCAATCAGCAGAATCTGGAAACACCATATATTTT. Its translation is CASSFQSAESGNTIYF.

In its sample, this clonotype was seen many times. The genes are TRBV25-1 and TRBJ2-5; 11 bases map to TRBD1. V was pared by 4 bases and J by 5 bases, with 3 bases of the junction left unmatched. CDR1 MGHDK and CDR2 SYGVNS come from the germline V gene. The CDR3 covers 14 residues. CDR3 loop: CASSGTGGRETQYF. CDR3 in DNA: TGTGCCAGCAGTGGGACAGGGGGCAGGGAGACCCAGTACTTC.

This clonotype has a count of ten or more. The chain uses TRBV5-1 and TRBJ1-5; 8 nucleotides match TRBD1. V shed 4 bases and J 3 bases; nucleotides not matched to a gene: 6. Looked up from germline, CDR1 is SGHRS and CDR2 is YFSETQ. The CDR3 is made up of 15 amino acids. For the CDR3, the DNA is TGCGCCAGCAGCGCGTGGACAGGGTTCAATCAGCCCCAGCATTTT. Its protein product is CASSAWTGFNQPQHF.

This clonotype was seen repeatedly, ten times or more. The chain couples TRBV10-3 to TRBJ2-3; the D gene could be TRBD1 or TRBD2 (5 bases each). The CDR3 has 15 amino acids. Germline V lookup: CDR1 ENHRY, CDR2 SYGVKD. Trimming took off 7 bases at V and 6 bases at J, with 20 bases between the two ends. For the CDR3, the DNA is TGTGCCATCACCCCCCGGGACGGTCTTATGGATACGCAGTATTTT. Amino acid sequence: CAITPRDGLMDTQYF.

This clonotype was recorded at least ten times. CDR3 DNA: TGTGCCAGCTCACCAAACTTGGATGTGGGGCAGCCCCAGCATTTT. Its translation is CASSPNLDVGQPQHF. This sequence joins TRBV18 and TRBJ1-5; no clear D gene. CDR3 length: 15 residues. Germline V lookup: CDR1 KGHSH, CDR2 LQKENI. Trimming took off 2 bases at V and 7 bases at J, with 15 bases between the two ends.

This clonotype has a handful of counts. This chain uses TRBV4-3 with TRBJ2-5; TRBD2 matches at 9 bases. The J segment lost 9 bases and the V segment lost 0 bases, leaving 14 bases of the junction unmatched. CDR3 size: 17 residues. Germline CDR1 is LGHNA and CDR2 is YSLEER. The CDR3: CASSQDVRDFKRGAQYF. CDR3 DNA sequence: TGCGCCAGCAGCCAAGATGTCAGGGACTTCAAGCGGGGGGCCCAGTACTTC.

Worth noting for this clonotype: One base away lies a much larger clone, so this may be a sequencing read error. This CDR3 is missing its conserved last phenylalanine or tryptophan, likely due to a read error. The CDR3 region is CASSTVTAREKLFS. DNA of the CDR3: TGTGCCAGTAGTACCGTGACCGCCCGGGAAAAACTGTTTTCT. The genes are TRBV19 and TRBJ1-4; no clear D gene. The V gene lost 4 bases and the J gene lost 8 bases, with 14 bases spanning the gap. Germline V lookup: CDR1 LNHDA, CDR2 SQIVND (reference sequence). The CDR3 is 14 residues long.

This clonotype was seen more than once but under ten times. The chain employs TRBV30 and TRBJ1-2, with no clear D. The germline V gene has CDR1 GTSNPN and CDR2 SVGIG (reference sequence). Trimming stripped 3 bases from V and 2 bases from J, with 4 bases between. The CDR3 loop spans 11 amino acids. The CDR3 protein is CAWRQNYGYTF. Here the CDR3 DNA reads TGTGCCTGGAGACAGAACTATGGCTACACCTTC.

In this sample, this clonotype turned up many times. The chain employs TRBV13 and TRBJ1-1, with TRBD1 matching 7 bases. The junction had 5 bases not matched to a gene; V was cut back by 0 bases and J by 4 bases. The CDR3 sequence is 15 residues long. In germline, CDR1 is PRHDT, CDR2 FYEKMQ (reference sequence). Written as DNA, the CDR3 is TGTGCCAGCAGCTTAGGACAGGGGTACGGCACTGAAGCTTTCTTT. Translating it yields CASSLGQGYGTEAFF. Looking up the rest from reference TRBV13 and TRBJ1-1 gives the full variable domain: AAGVIQSPRHLIKEKRETATLKCYPIPRHDTVYWYQQGPGQDPQFLISFYEKMQSDKGSIPDRFSAQQFSDYHSELNMSSLELGDSALYFCASSLGQGYGTEAFFGQGTRLTVV.